This TCR beta chain came from a study of lymphopenia after photon versus proton radiotherapy. Using immunoSEQ multiplex PCR, the repertoire was profiled, and TCRdb retains in-frame clones only, with some absent. The sample includes tens of thousands of clones, approximately 84% of them seen just once. Trimming shortened V by 6 bases and J by 1 base, and 12 bases separated the two germline ends. This CDR3 is 14 amino acids long. Germline CDR1 and CDR2: MNHEY and SMNVEV (reference sequence). The sequencing here drew on peripheral blood, taken from a patient treated with proton-based radiotherapy. The clonotype comes from a man aged 55 to 69 with pancreatic cancer. The chain joins TRBV27 to TRBJ1-1; a possible D gene is TRBD1 (5 bases). The CDR3: CASRPWGRNTEAFF. CDR3 bases: TGTGCCAGCAGACCCTGGGGCCGGAACACTGAAGCTTTCTTT.